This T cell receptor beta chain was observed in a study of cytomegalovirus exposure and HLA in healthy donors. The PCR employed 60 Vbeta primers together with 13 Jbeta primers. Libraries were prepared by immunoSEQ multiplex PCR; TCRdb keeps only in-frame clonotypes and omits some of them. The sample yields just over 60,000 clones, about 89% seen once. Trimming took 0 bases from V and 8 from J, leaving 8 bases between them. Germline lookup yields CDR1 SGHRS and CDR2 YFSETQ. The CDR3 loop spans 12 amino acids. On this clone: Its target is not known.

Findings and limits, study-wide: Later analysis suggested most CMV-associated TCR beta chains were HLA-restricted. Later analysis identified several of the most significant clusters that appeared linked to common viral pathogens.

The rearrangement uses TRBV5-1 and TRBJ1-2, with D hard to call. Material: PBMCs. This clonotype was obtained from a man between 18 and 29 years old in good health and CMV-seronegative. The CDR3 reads CASSLVGSGYTF. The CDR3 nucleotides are TGCGCCAGCAGCTTGGTAGGGAGCGGCTACACCTTC.